In this sample, the clone carrying this T cell receptor (beta chain) turned up many times. This sample is drawn from a study of tumor-infiltrating lymphocytes in oesophageal squamous cell carcinoma. TCRdb fed the PCR reads into MiXCR, producing one record per CDR3 protein. This table has about 19,000 distinct CDR3 sequences, 35% to 50% appearing once. V gave up 1 base and J gave up 2 bases; unmatched junction bases: 9. This CDR3 is 17 amino acids long. CDR1 is SGHTA and CDR2 is FQGNSA in the germline V gene. Source material: normal esophageal tissue next to the tumor. The clonotype originates from a male donor with esophageal squamous cell carcinoma. J is TRBJ2-3 and V is TRBV7-2, with 7 bases lining up with TRBD2. DNA of the CDR3: TGTGCCAGCAGCTTAGAAGTGGGGGGGTGGGCCACAGATACGCAGTATTTT. Protein sequence: CASSLEVGGWATDTQYF.